A selection of T cell receptor beta chains follows, all from one sample in a study of patients and donors after allogeneic stem cell transplantation. Via MiXCR, TCRdb re-called the RT-PCR reads, giving one row per CDR3 protein. In the table there are approximately 200,000 distinct CDR3 sequences, about 38% of which are singletons. Sample: blood, either unsorted or a sorted T cell fraction (not recorded which). The receptors originated from a human donor who was either an allogeneic HSCT recipient or a stem cell or donor lymphocyte infusion donor (not recorded which). It is not recorded whose cells these are; they may come from a transplant donor. CDR3s include the opening cysteine and the closing phenylalanine or tryptophan. D genes are given only for firm matches. The size of a clone is reported for some rows only, either as once, few or many, or as a class for expanded clones.

J: TRBJ2-1
size: NA
V: TRBV12-3/TRBV12-4
D: TRBD2
DNA: TGTGCCAGCAGTTTCGGGGGGGCCGTCAATGAGCAGTTCTTC
CDR3: CASSFGGAVNEQFF

J: TRBJ1-5
size: few
V: TRBV7-2
D: NA
DNA: TGTGCCAGCAGCCACCCCGGACGTCAGCCCCAGCATTTT
CDR3: CASSHPGRQPQHF

J: TRBJ1-3
size: few
V: TRBV6-5
D: NA
DNA: TGTGCCAGCAAGGCCCTCCGATCTGGAAACACCATATATTTT
CDR3: CASKALRSGNTIYF

J: TRBJ1-5
size: few
V: TRBV28
D: NA
DNA: TGTGCCAGCAGTCTCGTGGGGACGTATGATCAGCCCCAGCATTTT
CDR3: CASSLVGTYDQPQHF

J: TRBJ2-3
size: NA
V: TRBV9
D: NA
DNA: TGTGCCAGCAGCGTAGCCCTGGCAGATACGCAGTATTTT
CDR3: CASSVALADTQYF

J: TRBJ2-7
size: few
V: TRBV14
D: NA
DNA: TGTGCCAGCAGCCAAATGAGCGGACCCTACGAGCAGTACTTC
CDR3: CASSQMSGPYEQYF

J: TRBJ1-3
size: NA
V: TRBV20-1
D: NA
DNA: TGCAGTGCTGCACCCATCTCTGGAAACCCCATATATTTT
CDR3: CSAAPISGNPIYF

J: TRBJ2-3
size: once
V: TRBV11-1
D: NA
DNA: TGTGCCAGCAGCTTAGTAACCTCGAGTACAGATACGCAGTATTTT
CDR3: CASSLVTSSTDTQYF

J: TRBJ2-7
size: once
V: TRBV20-1
D: NA
DNA: TGCAGTGCTAGGACTACCGCAGCCTACGAGCAGTACTTC
CDR3: CSARTTAAYEQYF

J: TRBJ2-2
size: few
V: TRBV28
D: TRBD2
DNA: TGTGCCAGCAGGCGTCGGGGAGGGCGGACCGGGGAGCTGTTTTTT
CDR3: CASRRRGGRTGELFF

J: TRBJ1-1
size: few
V: TRBV6-6
D: NA
DNA: TGTGCCAGCACCACTAGGGTCATGAACACTGAAGCTTTCTTT
CDR3: CASTTRVMNTEAFF

J: TRBJ1-3
size: NA
V: TRBV12-3/TRBV12-4
D: NA
DNA: TGTGCCAGCAGTCCCTGGGCAGCTGGAAACACCATATATTTT
CDR3: CASSPWAAGNTIYF

J: TRBJ1-2
size: few
V: TRBV7-8
D: TRBD1
DNA: TGTGCCAGCAGCTTAGAGGGGGCTGGCTACACCTTC
CDR3: CASSLEGAGYTF

J: TRBJ1-6
size: NA
V: TRBV20-1
D: NA
DNA: TGCAGTCTACAGGGAATCTATAATTCACCCCTCCACTTT
CDR3: CSLQGIYNSPLHF

J: TRBJ1-1
size: few
V: TRBV2
D: TRBD1
DNA: TGTGCCAGCAGCGGACAGGGGCTAGCTGAAGCTTTCTTT
CDR3: CASSGQGLAEAFF

J: TRBJ2-7
size: few
V: TRBV10-3
D: NA
DNA: TGTGCCATCAGTGAGTCAGGGCAGGGAGGCTACGAGCAGTACTTC
CDR3: CAISESGQGGYEQYF

J: TRBJ1-4
size: few
V: TRBV3-1
D: NA
DNA: TGTGCCAGCAGCCCGGCGGGGACCCCATCGGAAAAACTGTTTTTT
CDR3: CASSPAGTPSEKLFF

J: TRBJ1-4
size: few
V: TRBV4-3
D: NA
DNA: TGCGCCAGCAGCCAAGAGACAGGTCCCTTTCGAAAACTGTTTTTT
CDR3: CASSQETGPFRKLFF